This TCR beta chain was sequenced during a study of cytomegalovirus exposure and HLA in healthy donors. Study overall: Caucasian-associated ancestry cluster membership applied to around 80% of 398 genotyped donors. General study points: Most of the TCR beta V segments (in an earlier analysis) were productive either about 87% or about 30% of the time. The authors later found HLA-associated TCR beta chains more clonally expanded than equally common others.

The PCR contained 60 Vbeta and 13 Jbeta primers. Method: immunoSEQ multiplex PCR; TCRdb's copy keeps in-frame clones and lacks some. Of more than 100,000 clones listed, about 61% are singletons. Comments on this clone: As yet, its antigen is unknown.

CDR1 is MNHNS and CDR2 is SASEGT in the germline V gene. This CDR3 has 14 residues. Trimming removed 0 bases at V and 3 bases at J, with 9 bases between. The chain is built from TRBV6-1 and TRBJ2-7; weak D call: TRBD2 (6 bases). This receptor was identified in a woman in her 40s in good health and CMV-seronegative. Sequencing was carried out using PBMCs. CDR3 coding DNA: TGTGCCAGCAGTGAAGCGGGACTCATCTACGAGCAGTACTTC. Protein sequence: CASSEAGLIYEQYF.